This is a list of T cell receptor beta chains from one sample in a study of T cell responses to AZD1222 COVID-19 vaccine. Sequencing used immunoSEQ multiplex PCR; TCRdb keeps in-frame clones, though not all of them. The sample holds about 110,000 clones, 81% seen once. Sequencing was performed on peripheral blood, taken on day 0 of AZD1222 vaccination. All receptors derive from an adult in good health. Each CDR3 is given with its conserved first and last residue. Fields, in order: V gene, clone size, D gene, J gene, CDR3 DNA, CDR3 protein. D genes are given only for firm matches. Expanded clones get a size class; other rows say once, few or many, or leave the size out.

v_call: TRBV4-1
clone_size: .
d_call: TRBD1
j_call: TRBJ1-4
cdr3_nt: TGCGCCAGCAGCCCACAGGGGGCGACTAATGAAAAACTGTTTTTT
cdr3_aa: CASSPQGATNEKLFF

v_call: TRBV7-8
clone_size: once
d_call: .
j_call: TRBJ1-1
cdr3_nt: TGTGCCAGCAGCTCGGCCGGGGGGCTCGCTGAAGCTTTCTTT
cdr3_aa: CASSSAGGLAEAFF

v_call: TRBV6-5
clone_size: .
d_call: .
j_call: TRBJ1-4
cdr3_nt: TGTGCCAGCAGTTACGGGCAGGCAACTAATGAAAAACTGTTTTTT
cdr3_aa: CASSYGQATNEKLFF

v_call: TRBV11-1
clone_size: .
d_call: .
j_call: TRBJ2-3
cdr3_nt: TGTGCCAGCAGCCTCTACACAGATACGCAGTATTTT
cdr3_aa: CASSLYTDTQYF

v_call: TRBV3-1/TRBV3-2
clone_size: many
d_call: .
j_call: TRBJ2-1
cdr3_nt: TGTGCCAGCAGCCAAGAACGGTTTGAGCAGTTCTTC
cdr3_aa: CASSQERFEQFF

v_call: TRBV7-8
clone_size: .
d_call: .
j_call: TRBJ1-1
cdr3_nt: TGTGCCAGCAGCCGATCCCAAGGACGGGTTGAAGCTTTCTTT
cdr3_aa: CASSRSQGRVEAFF

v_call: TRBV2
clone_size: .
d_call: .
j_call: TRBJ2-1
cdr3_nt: TGTGCCAGCAGTGAATGGTGGAGCAACAATGAGCAGTTCTTC
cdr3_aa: CASSEWWSNNEQFF

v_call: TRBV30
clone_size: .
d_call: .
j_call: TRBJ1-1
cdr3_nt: .
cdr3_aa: CAWATGSLIPFF

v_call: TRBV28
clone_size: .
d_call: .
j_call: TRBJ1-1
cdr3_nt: TGTGCCAGCACCTCACGTCCGGTTACTGAAGCTTTCTTT
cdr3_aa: CASTSRPVTEAFF

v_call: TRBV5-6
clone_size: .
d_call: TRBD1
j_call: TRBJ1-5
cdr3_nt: TGTGCCAGCAGCTCTAGGGGGCGTATTGGCAATCAGCCCCAGCATTTT
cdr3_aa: CASSSRGRIGNQPQHF

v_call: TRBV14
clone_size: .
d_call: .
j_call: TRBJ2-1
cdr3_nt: TGTGCCAGCAGCCAAGATGAAACAGACTCCTACAATGAGCAGTTCTTC
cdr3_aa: CASSQDETDSYNEQFF

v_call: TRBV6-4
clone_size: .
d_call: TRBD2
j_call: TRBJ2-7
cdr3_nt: TGTGCCAGCAGACACGCGGGGTATCGGACGGGAGGGGCCTACGAGCAGTACTTC
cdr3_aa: CASRHAGYRTGGAYEQYF

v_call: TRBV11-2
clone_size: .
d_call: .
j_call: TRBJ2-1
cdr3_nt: TGTGCCAGCAGCTTAGCCAGGGGTACGGGAAGGAATGAGCAGTTCTTC
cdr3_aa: CASSLARGTGRNEQFF

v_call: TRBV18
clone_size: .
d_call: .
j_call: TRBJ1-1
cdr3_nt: TGTGCCAGCTCACCACTGAGACAGCTGAACACTGAAGCTTTCTTT
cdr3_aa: CASSPLRQLNTEAFF

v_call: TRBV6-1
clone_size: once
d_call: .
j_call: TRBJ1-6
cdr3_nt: TGTGCCAGCAGTGAACTCGGGGGCAGGGGTTCACCCCTCCACTTT
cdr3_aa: CASSELGGRGSPLHF

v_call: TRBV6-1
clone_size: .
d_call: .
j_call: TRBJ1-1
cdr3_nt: TGTGCCAGCAGCCTCGGACAGGAAGCTTTCTTT
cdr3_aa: CASSLGQEAFF

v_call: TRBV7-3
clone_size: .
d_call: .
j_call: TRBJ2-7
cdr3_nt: TGTGCCAGCAGCTTAAAGGTCGCAGGGAGCCACGAGCAGTACTTC
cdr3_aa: CASSLKVAGSHEQYF

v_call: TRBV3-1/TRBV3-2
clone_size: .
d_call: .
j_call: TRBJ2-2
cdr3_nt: TGTGCCAGCAGCCAGCGGGACTTCCTGGAGCTGTTTTTT
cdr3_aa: CASSQRDFLELFF

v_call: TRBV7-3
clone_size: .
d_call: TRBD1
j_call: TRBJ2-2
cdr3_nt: TGTGCCAGCAGCCCCGGACAGGGGACCGGGGAGCTGTTTTTT
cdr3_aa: CASSPGQGTGELFF

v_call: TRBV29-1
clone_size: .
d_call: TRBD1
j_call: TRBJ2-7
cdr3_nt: TGCAGCGTTGAAGTCGGGCTTGGACAGGGGGCAAGTAGTGATGGCTACGAGCAGTACTTC
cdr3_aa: CSVEVGLGQGASSDGYEQYF

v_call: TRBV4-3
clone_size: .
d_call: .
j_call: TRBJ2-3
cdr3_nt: TGCGCCAGCAGCCAAGGTCGACAGACCACAGATACGCAGTATTTT
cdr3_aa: CASSQGRQTTDTQYF

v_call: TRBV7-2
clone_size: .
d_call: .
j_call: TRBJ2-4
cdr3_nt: TGTGCCAGCAGCCCGGGGGGCGGGGCCAAAAACATTCAGTACTTC
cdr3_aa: CASSPGGGAKNIQYF

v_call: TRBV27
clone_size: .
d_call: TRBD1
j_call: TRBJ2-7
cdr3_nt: TGTGCCAGCAGTATCCGGACAGGGGTTTCTTACGAGCAGTACTTC
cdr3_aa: CASSIRTGVSYEQYF

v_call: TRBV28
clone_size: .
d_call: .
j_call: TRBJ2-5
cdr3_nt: TGTGCCAGCAGTACCCCGACAGCGTACCAAGAGACCCAGTACTTC
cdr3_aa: CASSTPTAYQETQYF

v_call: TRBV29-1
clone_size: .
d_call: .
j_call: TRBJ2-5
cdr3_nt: TGCAGCGCCAAGCCAGGGGCGGAGACCCAGTACTTC
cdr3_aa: CSAKPGAETQYF

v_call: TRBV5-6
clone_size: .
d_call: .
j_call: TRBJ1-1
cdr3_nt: TGTGCCAGCACCTTGGCAGGGGTTCGGGGTGAAGCTTTCTTT
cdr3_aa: CASTLAGVRGEAFF

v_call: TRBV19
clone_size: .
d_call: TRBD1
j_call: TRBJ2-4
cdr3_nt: TGTGCCAGTAGTCCAACGACAGGGGCGGGAAACATTCAGTACTTC
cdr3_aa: CASSPTTGAGNIQYF

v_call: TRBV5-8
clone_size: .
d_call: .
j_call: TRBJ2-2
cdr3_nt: TGTGCCAGCACCTTTAACCTGAACACCGGGGAGCTGTTTTTT
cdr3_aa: CASTFNLNTGELFF

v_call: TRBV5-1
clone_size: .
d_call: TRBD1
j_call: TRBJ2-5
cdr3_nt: TGCGCCAGCAGCCTGACAGGGGGCATCAGCTACTTCCAAGAGACCCAGTACTTC
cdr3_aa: CASSLTGGISYFQETQYF